This TCR beta chain derives from a study of beta chain features in type 1 diabetes. Study as a whole: Examined across all samples were approximately 99 million sorted cells. Study outcomes and limitations: For cells with high TCR expression, cDNA sequencing could yield over-representation. Within each of all four CD4+ subsets, Type 1 diabetes patients had TCRB CDR3s that were moderately but significantly shorter.

Since all of the isolated RNA was reverse transcribed, expressed TCRB transcripts were what got sequenced. Generated by immunoSEQ multiplex PCR, the TCRdb table keeps only in-frame clones and is missing some. The sample shows roughly 700,000 clones, roughly an eighth of them seen only once. This CDR3 contains 16 residues. Germline-derived CDR1 and CDR2 are KGHSH and LQKENI. Trimming left V 1 base short and J 0 bases short, with 12 bases between. This clone was counted only a few times. Its antigen remains unidentified. The V call is TRBV18, the J call TRBJ1-1; no firm D call. The receptor's source is a young man with type 1 diabetes. Sequences were obtained from naive CD4+ T cells from blood. Here the CDR3 reads CASSPRMTAVNTEAFF. For the CDR3, the DNA is TGTGCCAGCTCACCACGGATGACCGCAGTGAACACTGAAGCTTTCTTT.